Included here is one T cell receptor beta chain sequence, with context. The sample belongs to a study of T cells in tuberculosis. Sequencing used immunoSEQ multiplex PCR; TCRdb keeps in-frame clones, though not all of them. Here the sample spans tens of thousands of clones, about 90% being singletons. Germline lookup yields CDR1 MNHNY and CDR2 SVGAGI (reference sequence). Germline trimming cut 5 bases from V and 2 bases from J; bases unmatched to any gene: 4. CDR3 length equals 15 residues. This sample's time point: new active TB diagnosis, blood taken before or within 7 days of starting treatment. Tuberculosis was confirmed by positive sputum smear and/or M. tuberculosis culture.

This clonotype originated in an adult with tuberculosis. Some clones in this sample may be carry-over from other donors' samples. The rearrangement links TRBV6-6 to TRBJ2-1, with TRBD1 matching over 9 bases. The sequences come from PBMCs, collected at tuberculosis diagnosis. DNA of the CDR3: TGTGCCAGCAGTCGACAGGGGGGCCCCTACAATGAGCAGTTCTTC. Encoded protein: CASSRQGGPYNEQFF.